Below are 24 T cell receptor beta chains sequenced from a single sample in a study of immune evolution from preneoplasia to lung adenocarcinoma (dated by TCRdb to the early 2020s). Libraries came from the immunoSEQ multiplex PCR assay. TCRdb obtained this table from immuneACCESS and retained in-frame rearrangements with V and J assigned. These tables miss some clones; where compared with another copy, unresolved V genes account for less than half of the shortfall, and the remainder is unexplained. This sample is represented by more than 2,000 clones; 84% of them were singletons. Jointly, the top ten make up roughly 4.4% of the sample. What was sequenced was FFPE lung adenocarcinoma in situ tissue. Explained via the paper, the cell subset or site label denotes: preinvasive adenocarcinoma in situ (AIS). These receptors came from a person aged 60-79 years with lung adenocarcinoma.

This chain joins TRBV21-1 and TRBJ2-7; TRBD2, as called in the table, went unchecked against the DNA. TRBV21-1 is a pseudogene locus. This CDR3 region has 16 residues. The CDR3 DNA sequence: TGTGCCAGCAACCATCTTGCGGGGAAACGGTCCTACGAGCAGTACTTC. This encodes CASNHLAGKRSYEQYF.

The sample holds a few counts of this clone. The J gene is TRBJ2-2, the V gene TRBV19, with D maybe TRBD1 (6 bases). Trimming pared 7 bases from V and 0 bases from J, leaving 9 bases between. The CDR3 is 14 residues long. The germline CDR1 and CDR2 sequences are LNHDA and SQIVND (reference sequence). The CDR3 DNA sequence: TGTGCCAGTAAGCCAGGGGCGAACACCGGGGAGCTGTTTTTT. Translation: CASKPGANTGELFF.

The chain uses TRBV2 and TRBJ2-1; 14 bases match TRBD2. The CDR3 spans 13 residues. The trim removed 8 bases at V and 6 bases at J, leaving 0 bases unmatched. Germline lookup yields CDR1 SNHLY and CDR2 FYNNEI. The CDR3 DNA follows: TGTGCCAGCGGACTAGCGGGGGGCAATGAGCAGTTCTTC. Translated, it gives CASGLAGGNEQFF.

J is TRBJ1-1 and V is TRBV28, with a tentative D call TRBD1 (5 bases). The CDR3 contains 14 residues. V lost 4 bases and J 3 bases, leaving 12 bases between the germline ends. In germline, CDR1 is MDHEN, CDR2 SYDVKM. The CDR3 coding sequence is TGTGCCAGCAGTTCCCCGGGACGTTACACTGAAGCTTTCTTT. This gives the protein CASSSPGRYTEAFF.

J is TRBJ2-2 and V is TRBV2; 7 nucleotides line up with TRBD1. Germline CDR1 SNHLY, CDR2 FYNNEI. The CDR3 totals 16 residues. The junction had 15 bases not matched to a gene; V was cut back by 8 bases and J by 6 bases. CDR3 loop: CASSDRVDGLAGELFF. CDR3 sequence (DNA): TGTGCCAGCTCCGACAGGGTTGATGGGTTGGCCGGGGAGCTGTTTTTT.

This chain connects TRBV6-1 to TRBJ2-6; no clear D. Trimming left V 6 bases short and J 0 bases short, with 3 bases between. There are 13 residues in the CDR3. Germline loops: CDR1 MNHNS, CDR2 SASEGT. Here the CDR3 DNA reads TGTGCCAGCAGAGACTCTGGGGCCAACGTCCTGACTTTC. This codes for CASRDSGANVLTF.

V usage is TRBV7-9 and J usage is TRBJ1-3; the D is unclear. CDR3 length equals 15 residues. Germline loops: CDR1 SEHNR, CDR2 FQNEAQ (reference sequence). V lost 6 bases and J 0 bases, leaving 12 bases between the germline ends. The CDR3 here is CASRASGSSGNTIYF. The CDR3 DNA sequence: TGTGCCAGCAGAGCTTCCGGGAGCTCTGGAAACACCATATATTTT.

Only one count was recorded for this clone. The V gene is TRBV28, the J gene TRBJ1-4; 9 nucleotides align to TRBD1. CDR1 and CDR2 (germline): MDHEN, SYDVKM. V shed 2 bases and J 7 bases; nucleotides not matched to a gene: 8. The CDR3 consists of 16 residues. CDR3 loop: CASSLILGQGSEKLFF. The CDR3 region has the DNA TGTGCCAGCAGTTTAATCCTAGGACAGGGGAGTGAAAAACTGTTTTTT.

The chain couples TRBV5-6 to TRBJ2-1; D might be TRBD1 (5 bases). The CDR3 contains 11 residues. V lost 7 bases and J lost 12, with 14 bases in between. CDR1 is SGHDT and CDR2 is YYEEEE in the germline V gene. In DNA form, the CDR3 reads TGTGCCAGCGAATGGGGCAAACGGCAGTTCTTC. Residues: CASEWGKRQFF.

The chain couples TRBV12-5 to TRBJ2-3, with 9 nucleotides matching TRBD1. The CDR3 totals 15 residues. The ends lost 5 bases at V and 2 bases at J; junction bases unmatched: 5. Germline V gives CDR1 LGHNT, CDR2 FRNRAP. The CDR3 bases are TGTGCTAGTGGTCTCGGACAGGGGTACACAGATACGCAGTATTTT. Translating gives CASGLGQGYTDTQYF.

This clone was picked up one time. V usage is TRBV9 and J usage is TRBJ2-1; TRBD2 aligns across 11 bases. This CDR3 comprises 13 residues. V lost 6 bases and J lost 8; bases outside the gene matches: 4. CDR1 is SGDLS, CDR2 YYNGEE, per germline. CDR3 in DNA: TGTGCCAGCACCTCACTAGCGGGAGATGAGCAGTTCTTC. Translation gives CASTSLAGDEQFF.

The chain couples TRBV19 to TRBJ1-4; possibly TRBD1 for D (6 bases). V gave up 11 bases and J gave up 6 bases, with 19 bases separating them. CDR1 is LNHDA, CDR2 SQIVND, per germline (reference sequence). The CDR3 contains 14 residues. CDR3 in DNA: TGTGCCCCTATTGGGGGGCTAATGTATGAAAAACTGTTTTTT. Residues: CAPIGGLMYEKLFF.

The gene calls are TRBV28 and TRBJ1-4; D is perhaps TRBD1 (6 bases). Germline V gene sequence: CDR1 MDHEN, CDR2 SYDVKM. The CDR3 has 14 residues. The ends were cut back, 2 bases at V and 7 bases at J, with 11 bases in the middle. CDR3 coding DNA: TGTGCCAGCAGTTTAGGGGGGCGGGTTGAAAAACTGTTTTTT. Encoded protein: CASSLGGRVEKLFF.

This clone was seen only once. The rearrangement uses TRBV19 and TRBJ2-7; 8 nucleotides line up with TRBD1. This CDR3 spans 14 amino acids. Per germline, CDR1 LNHDA and CDR2 SQIVND (reference sequence). V lost 5 bases and J lost 9; bases outside the gene matches: 12. CDR3 residues: CASSPYLGQGWQYF. In DNA, the CDR3 is TGTGCCAGTAGTCCTTACCTCGGACAGGGCTGGCAGTACTTC.

This rearrangement joins TRBV18 to TRBJ2-7, with a tentative D call TRBD1 (5 bases). The CDR3 contains 13 residues. Germline CDR1 and CDR2: KGHSH and LQKENI. The germline V and J ends were trimmed by 3 bases and 6 bases, with 12 bases remaining between them. The CDR3 spells CASSPGQGLEQYF. The CDR3 nucleotides are TGTGCCAGCTCACCCGGGCAGGGCCTCGAGCAGTACTTC.

This clone was seen only once. J is TRBJ2-3 and V is TRBV29-1; TRBD1 agrees at 9 bases. V shed 6 bases and J 5 bases; nucleotides not matched to a gene: 9. Germline V gene data show CDR1 as SQVTM and CDR2 as ANQGSEA. This CDR3 spans 14 amino acids. This chain's CDR3 is CSVKQGAPKDTQYF. The CDR3 DNA follows: TGCAGCGTGAAACAGGGGGCCCCGAAAGATACGCAGTATTTT.

In DNA form, the CDR3 reads TGTGCCAGCAGCTTAGGGTCCCCGGGACAGGGGGACCTCTATCTTGGCTACACCTTC. This sequence encodes CASSLGSPGQGDLYLGYTF. This chain uses TRBV11-2 with TRBJ1-2, with 11 bases lining up with TRBD1. Germline CDR1 is SGHAT and CDR2 is FQNNGV. The CDR3 runs 19 residues. The junction had 17 bases not matched to a gene; V was cut back by 1 base and J by 7 bases.

The table lists this clone with a count of one. The chain couples TRBV10-2 to TRBJ2-7, with 10 positions matching TRBD2. The CDR3 contains 14 residues. Germline CDR1 reads WSHSY; CDR2 reads SAAADI. The V gene end was trimmed by 7 bases and the J gene end by 6 bases; junction bases not matched to a gene: 9. CDR3 sequence reads: CASIPGLAFSEQYF. In nucleotides, the CDR3 is TGCGCCAGCATCCCGGGACTAGCGTTTTCCGAGCAGTACTTC.

This clone has only one observation. Other nucleotide sequences from this sample produce the same CDR3. The gene calls are TRBV10-1 and TRBJ1-1; 7 nucleotides agree with TRBD1. This CDR3 spans 14 amino acids. Germline CDR1 and CDR2: WNHNN and SYGVQD (reference sequence). V was pared by 6 bases and J by 1 base, with 5 bases of the junction left unmatched. The CDR3 protein is CASRPTGTNTEAFF. The CDR3 coding sequence is TGCGCCAGCAGACCGACAGGGACGAACACTGAAGCTTTCTTT.

V gene TRBV11-2 combines with J gene TRBJ2-3; D not certain. Germline V CDR1 and CDR2: SGHAT, FQNNGV. V was clipped by 5 bases and J by 4 bases, with 10 bases between them. CDR3 size: 13 residues. DNA of the CDR3: TGTGCCAGCAGCCCGCTTACGGCAGATACGCAGTATTTT. It encodes CASSPLTADTQYF.

J is TRBJ2-5 and V is TRBV5-6, with D perhaps given as TRBD1 or TRBD2 (5 bases each). Germline CDR1 SGHDT, CDR2 YYEEEE. Trimming pared 4 bases from V and 5 bases from J, leaving 15 bases between. The CDR3 runs to 14 residues. CDR3 loop: CASSLGTTRETQYF. CDR3 nucleotide sequence: TGTGCCAGCAGCCTCGGGACGACAAGGGAGACCCAGTACTTC. Full variable domain (remainder filled in from reference TRBV5-6 and TRBJ2-5): DAGVTQSPTHLIKTRGQQVTLRCSPKSGHDTVSWYQQALGQGPQFIFQYYEEEERQRGNFPDRFSGHQFPNYSSELNVNALLLGDSALYLCASSLGTTRETQYFGPGTRLLVL.

The rearrangement joins TRBV7-9 to TRBJ1-1; TRBD1 is a possible D gene (5 bases). The CDR3 consists of 13 residues. Germline V gives CDR1 SEHNR, CDR2 FQNEAQ (reference sequence). The V end lost 0 bases, the J end lost 6 bases, and 8 bases lay between the germline ends. The CDR3 sequence is CASSLAGGAEAFF. The DNA of the CDR3 is TGTGCCAGCAGCTTAGCGGGGGGAGCTGAAGCTTTCTTT.

The chain joins TRBV9 to TRBJ2-1, with TRBD2 matching over 9 bases. Per the germline V gene, CDR1 is SGDLS and CDR2 is YYNGEE. J was trimmed by 3 bases and V by 3 bases; bases with no gene match: 1. There are 14 residues in the CDR3. The CDR3 DNA sequence: TGTGCCAGCAGCGGACTAGCGGACTACAATGAGCAGTTCTTC. Protein: CASSGLADYNEQFF. Variable domain in full (rest from reference TRBV9 and TRBJ2-1): DSGVTQTPKHLITATGQRVTLRCSPRSGDLSVYWYQQSLDQGLQFLIQYYNGEERAKGNILERFSAQQFPDLHSELNLSSLELGDSALYFCASSGLADYNEQFFGPGTRLTVL.

The chain recombines TRBV9 with TRBJ1-4; D gene unclear. V was cut by 0 bases and J by 4 bases, with 7 bases left in between. Germline CDR1 SGDLS, CDR2 YYNGEE. This CDR3 region has 14 residues. This CDR3 reads CASSVGSHNEKLFF. For the CDR3, the DNA is TGTGCCAGCAGCGTAGGTAGCCATAATGAAAAACTGTTTTTT.